Listed below are T cell receptor beta chains from one sample, sequenced in a study of T cell responses to AZD1222 COVID-19 vaccine. Profiling relied on immunoSEQ multiplex PCR, and the TCRdb table lists in-frame clones only, not all of them. The repertoire has some 71,000 clones, 80% to 90% of them found once; the top ten carry roughly 28%. Sequences were derived from peripheral blood, sampled 28 days after the second AZD1222 dose. These receptors came from an adult who received the AZD1222 COVID-19 vaccine. The CDR3 runs from the conserved cysteine through the conserved F or W. Fields, in order: J gene, V gene, D gene, CDR3 protein. A D gene is named only where the DNA matches it firmly.

j_call: TRBJ1-2; v_call: TRBV28; d_call: .; cdr3_aa: CASTYGGGARAYGYTF
j_call: TRBJ1-5; v_call: TRBV6-2/TRBV6-3; d_call: .; cdr3_aa: CASSYRGTVNQPQHF
j_call: TRBJ2-1; v_call: TRBV11-2; d_call: .; cdr3_aa: CASSSTRGRGEQFF
j_call: TRBJ2-7; v_call: TRBV18; d_call: TRBD2; cdr3_aa: CASSPPTSDHEQYF
j_call: TRBJ1-1; v_call: TRBV15; d_call: TRBD1; cdr3_aa: CATSLRTGDTEAFF
j_call: TRBJ2-3; v_call: TRBV24-1; d_call: TRBD2; cdr3_aa: CATSDLPGGRWSTDTQYF
j_call: TRBJ1-2; v_call: TRBV2; d_call: TRBD1; cdr3_aa: CASSVDRGTYGYTF
j_call: TRBJ2-7; v_call: TRBV14; d_call: .; cdr3_aa: CASSNRGGRRSSYEQYF
j_call: TRBJ2-2; v_call: TRBV2; d_call: .; cdr3_aa: CASSEQITGELFF
j_call: TRBJ2-1; v_call: TRBV4-1; d_call: TRBD2; cdr3_aa: CASSQEASLAGGREQFF
j_call: TRBJ1-2; v_call: TRBV30; d_call: .; cdr3_aa: CAWTSSYGYTF
j_call: TRBJ2-7; v_call: TRBV7-8; d_call: TRBD1; cdr3_aa: CASSPDRDSTYEQYF
j_call: TRBJ1-5; v_call: TRBV9; d_call: .; cdr3_aa: CASSVSWDHNQPQHF
j_call: TRBJ2-7; v_call: TRBV5-4; d_call: .; cdr3_aa: CASSPVGPRGEQYF
j_call: TRBJ1-2; v_call: TRBV19; d_call: .; cdr3_aa: CASSIDQGSGGGYTF
j_call: TRBJ2-7; v_call: TRBV5-1; d_call: .; cdr3_aa: CASSPTEAGQPFPYF
j_call: TRBJ2-7; v_call: TRBV2; d_call: .; cdr3_aa: CASSSTTPGEQYF
j_call: TRBJ2-7; v_call: TRBV7-6; d_call: .; cdr3_aa: CASSYLRDRGSYEQYF
j_call: TRBJ1-5; v_call: TRBV18; d_call: .; cdr3_aa: CASTQGDSNQPQHF
j_call: TRBJ1-4; v_call: TRBV5-1; d_call: .; cdr3_aa: CASSLQIGGDEKLFF
j_call: TRBJ1-2; v_call: TRBV19; d_call: .; cdr3_aa: CASSISLQDGYTF
j_call: TRBJ2-1; v_call: TRBV2; d_call: .; cdr3_aa: CASSASSGSYNEQFF
j_call: TRBJ1-1; v_call: TRBV6-5; d_call: .; cdr3_aa: CASTGSRNTEAFF
j_call: TRBJ2-1; v_call: TRBV11-2; d_call: TRBD2; cdr3_aa: CASSSPSSGNYNEQFF
j_call: TRBJ2-2; v_call: TRBV12-5; d_call: .; cdr3_aa: CASATPSVGELFF
j_call: TRBJ2-1; v_call: TRBV11-3; d_call: .; cdr3_aa: CASSLGANNEQFF
j_call: TRBJ1-5; v_call: TRBV2; d_call: .; cdr3_aa: CASSEEVPVGQPQHF
j_call: TRBJ1-4; v_call: TRBV24-1; d_call: TRBD1; cdr3_aa: CATSKQGVEEKLFF
j_call: TRBJ2-7; v_call: TRBV5-1; d_call: .; cdr3_aa: CASSSGMLGANYEQYF
j_call: TRBJ1-4; v_call: TRBV25-1; d_call: .; cdr3_aa: CASRTVNEKLFF
j_call: TRBJ2-5; v_call: TRBV10-3; d_call: .; cdr3_aa: CAITSGLEETQYF
j_call: TRBJ2-1; v_call: TRBV30; d_call: .; cdr3_aa: CAWNIRGNEQFF
j_call: TRBJ1-5; v_call: TRBV13; d_call: .; cdr3_aa: CASAQGANQPQHF
j_call: TRBJ2-1; v_call: TRBV5-1; d_call: .; cdr3_aa: CASSLAVGGRMGHNEQFF
j_call: TRBJ2-3; v_call: TRBV9; d_call: TRBD2; cdr3_aa: CASSVGLAGVTDTQYF
j_call: TRBJ2-1; v_call: TRBV18; d_call: .; cdr3_aa: CASSPPTSFVEQFF
j_call: TRBJ1-2; v_call: TRBV6-5; d_call: .; cdr3_aa: CASSTGTNYGYTF
j_call: TRBJ2-3; v_call: TRBV19; d_call: .; cdr3_aa: CASSIQTGEADTQYF
j_call: TRBJ1-4; v_call: TRBV7-9; d_call: .; cdr3_aa: CASSWFNRVNEKLFF
j_call: TRBJ1-6; v_call: TRBV27; d_call: TRBD1; cdr3_aa: CASSLYLDRGRSPLHF
j_call: TRBJ2-2; v_call: TRBV6-5; d_call: TRBD2; cdr3_aa: CASRSRLAGGELFF
j_call: TRBJ2-7; v_call: TRBV7-6; d_call: .; cdr3_aa: CASSLGLGFYEQYF
j_call: TRBJ1-1; v_call: TRBV3-1/TRBV3-2; d_call: .; cdr3_aa: CASSQRQSNTEAFF
j_call: TRBJ2-1; v_call: TRBV19; d_call: TRBD2; cdr3_aa: CASSIGEGSGRGREQFF